The rows below give T cell receptor beta chains drawn from one sample of a study of blood T cells in healthy people across ages. TCRdb re-called the 5' RACE reads through MiXCR, storing one row per CDR3 protein. The profile shows 650,000 or so distinct CDR3 sequences, more than 45% of them singletons. Material: blood. Receptors originate from an elderly woman in good health. Both conserved end residues are part of each CDR3. The D gene is left open where the match is weak. Size values are once, few and many counts, or a class for expanded clones, and some rows have none.

D gene	clone size	V gene	J gene	CDR3 protein	CDR3 DNA
.	many	TRBV3-1	TRBJ2-1	CASSQEAAGYNEQFF	TGTGCCAGCAGCCAAGAAGCGGCAGGGTACAATGAGCAGTTCTTC
TRBD1	.	TRBV25-1	TRBJ2-5	CASRGTGSNEQYF	TGTGCCAGCAGGGGGACAGGGAGCAATGAGCAGTACTTC
.	.	TRBV20-1	TRBJ1-2	CSARASAPNYGYTF	TGCAGTGCTAGAGCCTCGGCACCTAACTATGGCTACACCTTC
.	.	TRBV3-1	TRBJ2-4	CASSRDPGPRTKNIQYF	TGTGCCAGCAGCCGAGATCCGGGCCCACGCACCAAAAACATTCAGTACTTC
TRBD2	.	TRBV12-3/TRBV12-4	TRBJ2-1	CASRRTSGIREQFF	TGTGCCAGCAGGAGGACTAGCGGGATAAGGGAGCAGTTCTTC
.	few	TRBV6-1	TRBJ1-5	CASSAGHHSNQPQHF	TGTGCCAGCAGTGCGGGACACCATAGCAATCAGCCCCAGCATTTT
TRBD1	.	TRBV13	TRBJ2-1	CASSLGGQEINEQFF	TGTGCCAGCAGCTTAGGCGGACAGGAGATCAATGAGCAGTTCTTC
TRBD2	.	TRBV28	TRBJ2-1	CASSLFRSGGNYNEQFF	TGTGCCAGCAGTTTATTTCGTAGCGGGGGTAATTACAATGAGCAGTTCTTC
TRBD1	many	TRBV29-1	TRBJ2-2	CSVALRGHGTGELFF	TGCAGCGTCGCCCTGAGGGGGCATGGCACCGGGGAGCTGTTTTTT
TRBD2	.	TRBV9	TRBJ2-3	CASSFLEGGPTDTQYF	TGTGCCAGCTCCTTTCTTGAGGGAGGGCCGACAGATACGCAGTATTTT
.	.	TRBV20-1	TRBJ1-1	CSALGRLNTEAFF	TGCAGTGCTCTTGGACGGTTGAACACTGAAGCTTTCTTT
.	.	TRBV30	TRBJ1-1	CAWSLTETEAFF	TGTGCCTGGAGTTTGACGGAAACTGAAGCTTTCTTT
TRBD2	.	TRBV20-1	TRBJ2-7	CNARDSLAGVLGEQYF	TGCAATGCTAGAGATAGCCTAGCGGGAGTTCTGGGCGAGCAGTACTTC
.	many	TRBV28	TRBJ2-7	CAIQGVHEQYF	TGTGCCATCCAGGGTGTCCACGAGCAGTACTTC
TRBD2	many	TRBV2	TRBJ2-1	CASMRGLANEQFF	TGTGCCAGCATGAGGGGACTAGCAAATGAGCAGTTCTTC
.	.	TRBV3-1	TRBJ2-2	CASSQVWPNTGELFF	TGTGCCAGCAGCCAAGTGTGGCCAAACACCGGGGAGCTGTTTTTT
.	.	TRBV11-3	TRBJ2-3	CASSDSRGSRQYF	TGTGCCAGCAGCGACTCAAGGGGGTCCCGGCAGTATTTT
TRBD2	few	TRBV12-3/TRBV12-4	TRBJ2-2	CASRYTSGVNTGELFF	TGTGCCAGCAGATATACTAGCGGGGTAAACACCGGGGAGCTGTTTTTT
TRBD1	many	TRBV5-1	TRBJ1-2	CASSPTGAEGYTF	TGCGCCAGCAGCCCTACAGGGGCAGAGGGCTACACCTTC
TRBD2	.	TRBV19	TRBJ2-7	CASSILAGNSYEQYF	TGTGCCAGTAGTATCCTAGCGGGGAACTCCTACGAGCAGTACTTC
.	many	TRBV6-6	TRBJ2-1	CASSRPPNEQFF	TGTGCCAGCAGTCGACCCCCCAATGAGCAGTTCTTC
.	many	TRBV6-6	TRBJ1-6	CASKGDLENSPLHF	TGTGCCAGCAAAGGGGATTTAGAGAATTCACCCCTCCACTTT
TRBD2	.	TRBV5-1	TRBJ2-1	CASSYETSGGVEQFF	TGCGCCAGCAGCTATGAGACTAGCGGGGGAGTTGAGCAGTTCTTC
TRBD1	.	TRBV6-2/TRBV6-3	TRBJ2-3	CASIETGGGTDTQYF	TGTGCCAGCATTGAGACAGGGGGCGGCACAGATACGCAGTATTTT
TRBD2	many	TRBV25-1	TRBJ2-3	CASGTSADTQYF	TGTGCCAGCGGGACTAGCGCAGATACGCAGTATTTT
.	.	TRBV6-5	TRBJ1-1	CASSYSPGVPPPQAFF	TGTGCCAGCAGTTACTCCCCGGGGGTCCCACCACCTCAAGCTTTCTTT
.	many	TRBV20-1	TRBJ2-3	CSARGRPSTDTQYF	TGCAGTGCCCGTGGTCGTCCTAGCACAGATACGCAGTATTTT
.	many	TRBV7-2	TRBJ2-5	CASTLTTTGETQYF	TGTGCCAGCACCTTAACCACGACTGGAGAGACCCAGTACTTC
TRBD2	.	TRBV13	TRBJ2-1	CASSLVSGGPPQGEQFF	TGTGCCAGCAGCTTAGTTAGCGGGGGCCCACCACAGGGTGAGCAGTTCTTC
.	many	TRBV28	TRBJ2-3	CASSPPNYEDTQYF	TGTGCCAGCAGTCCCCCGAACTACGAGGATACGCAGTATTTT
.	.	TRBV30	TRBJ2-3	CAWSLSFTQYF	TGTGCCTGGAGTCTAAGCTTTACGCAGTATTTT
TRBD1	.	TRBV29-1	TRBJ1-2	CSVGDRELGYGYTF	TGCAGCGTCGGTGACAGGGAGTTGGGCTATGGCTACACCTTC
TRBD2	.	TRBV6-2/TRBV6-3	TRBJ2-7	CASSYDSGVEYEQYF	TGTGCCAGCAGTTACGATAGCGGGGTGGAATACGAGCAGTACTTC
.	once	TRBV29-1	TRBJ2-6	CSVEISSGANVLTF	TGCAGCGTTGAAATCAGTTCTGGGGCCAACGTCCTGACTTTC
TRBD2	.	TRBV4-1	TRBJ2-3	CASSREFKRAGVGGDTQYF	TGCGCCAGCAGCCGAGAGTTTAAACGAGCGGGAGTCGGGGGAGATACGCAGTATTTT
.	.	TRBV3-1	TRBJ2-2	CASRVNANTGELFF	TGTGCCAGCAGGGTGAACGCGAACACCGGGGAGCTGTTTTTT
TRBD1	.	TRBV28	TRBJ1-1	CASSWAGTGNEAFF	TGTGCCAGCAGTTGGGCCGGGACAGGGAATGAAGCTTTCTTT
.	few	TRBV5-1	TRBJ2-4	CASSLEARDGIQYF	TGCGCCAGCAGCTTGGAAGCCCGGGACGGCATTCAGTACTTC
.	.	TRBV27	TRBJ2-7	CARSVGAFYEQYF	TGTGCCCGCAGTGTAGGAGCCTTCTACGAGCAGTACTTC
.	.	TRBV5-1	TRBJ1-1	CASSLVASLTEAFF	TGCGCCAGCAGCTTGGTGGCCTCCCTCACTGAAGCTTTCTTT
.	few	TRBV18	TRBJ1-1	CASSTNSENTEAFF	TGTGCCAGCTCAACAAACTCCGAAAACACTGAAGCTTTCTTT
.	.	TRBV25-1	TRBJ1-6	CASSEYRAGWDNSPLHF	TGTGCCAGCAGTGAATACCGAGCAGGGTGGGATAATTCACCCCTCCACTTT
.	many	TRBV14	TRBJ1-2	CASSQGQYYGYTF	TGTGCCAGCAGCCAAGGACAGTACTATGGCTACACCTTC
.	.	TRBV29-1	TRBJ2-1	CSVWRGRADNEQFF	TGCAGCGTCTGGCGGGGACGAGCGGACAATGAGCAGTTCTTC